The entry below gives a single T cell receptor beta chain sequence along with its context. Trimming pared 0 bases from V and 4 bases from J, leaving 4 bases between. The CDR3 contains 13 residues. The germline V gene encodes CDR1 MNHEY and CDR2 SMNVEV (reference sequence). This entry is derived from a study of OX40 agonist ivuxolimab in advanced cancers. The overall study: Of the patients, three showed partial responses, one with hepatocellular carcinoma and two with cutaneous melanoma.

Data came from immunoSEQ multiplex PCR; TCRdb stores just in-frame clones and leaves some out. The sample gives about 130,000 clones, 92% of which show up once; roughly 0.85% is in the top ten. This receptor was obtained from an adult with an advanced solid tumor such as melanoma, head and neck, liver or kidney cancer. The gene calls are TRBV27 and TRBJ2-1; D is uncertain. Source: CD4+ or CD8+ T cells sorted from blood, taken in a trial of the OX40 agonist ivuxolimab. In nucleotides, the CDR3 is TGTGCCAGCAGTTTATCCTCGTACAATGAGCAGTTCTTC. Its translation is CASSLSSYNEQFF.